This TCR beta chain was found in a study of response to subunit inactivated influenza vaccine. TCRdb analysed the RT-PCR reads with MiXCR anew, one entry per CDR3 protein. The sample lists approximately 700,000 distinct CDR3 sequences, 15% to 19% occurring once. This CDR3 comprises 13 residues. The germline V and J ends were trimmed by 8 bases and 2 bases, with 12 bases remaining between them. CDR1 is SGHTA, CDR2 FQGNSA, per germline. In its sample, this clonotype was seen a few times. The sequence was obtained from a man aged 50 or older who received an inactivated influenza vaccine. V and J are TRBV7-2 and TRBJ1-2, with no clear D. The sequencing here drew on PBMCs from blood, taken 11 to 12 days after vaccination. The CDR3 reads CASRPPRNYGYTF. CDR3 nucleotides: TGTGCCAGCCGCCCTCCCCGAAACTATGGCTACACCTTC. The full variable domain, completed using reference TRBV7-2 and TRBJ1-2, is GAGVSQSPSNKVTEKGKDVELRCDPISGHTALYWYRQSLGQGLEFLIYFQGNSAPDKSGLPSDRFSAERTGGSVSTLTIQRTQQEDSAVYLCASRPPRNYGYTFGSGTRLTVV.